In this sample, the clone carrying this T cell receptor beta chain turned up many times. The CDR3 is 15 amino acids. The ends were cut back, 2 bases at V and 1 base at J, with 11 bases in the middle. Germline CDR1 SGHAT, CDR2 FQNNGV. This record comes from a study of blood T cells in healthy people across ages. It was with a sample-barcoded 5' primer and a J-beta primer mix that a second PCR of about 7 to 12 cycles was run. TCRdb analysed the 5' RACE reads with MiXCR anew, one entry per CDR3 protein. The repertoire has 700,000 or so distinct CDR3 sequences, 22% of them found once; the top ten carry around a fifth.

V and J are TRBV11-2 and TRBJ1-1, with unresolved D. Sequencing was carried out using blood. The TCR was taken from a man aged 65 to 79 in good health. The CDR3: CASSLLQGSNTEAFF. DNA of the CDR3: TGTGCCAGCAGCTTACTGCAAGGATCGAACACTGAAGCTTTCTTT.